Each of the 21 T cell receptor beta chains below was sequenced from the same sample in a study of T cell responses to AZD1222 COVID-19 vaccine. The assay was immunoSEQ multiplex PCR, and TCRdb's table has in-frame clones only and misses some. This table has more than 55,000 clones, approximately 92% appearing once. The sequencing here drew on peripheral blood, taken 28 days after the second AZD1222 dose. These receptors came from an adult who received the AZD1222 COVID-19 vaccine.

The rearrangement joins TRBV5-1 to TRBJ1-2; D unclear. CDR1 is SGHRS, CDR2 YFSETQ, per germline. The CDR3 consists of 14 residues. With 0 bases removed from V and 6 bases from J, the gap between germline ends came to 12 bases. DNA for the CDR3: TGCGCCAGCAGCTTGGGTGGCAGGACCAATGGCTACACCTTC. It specifies CASSLGGRTNGYTF.

This chain connects TRBV12-5 to TRBJ1-5; D not resolved. This CDR3 is 19 amino acids long. Trimming removed 6 bases at V and 0 bases at J, with 24 bases between. CDR1 LGHNT and CDR2 FRNRAP come from the germline V gene. CDR3 region: CASGLHQGWKGYSNQPQHF. The DNA for the CDR3 is TGTGCTAGTGGGCTCCATCAAGGGTGGAAGGGCTATAGCAATCAGCCCCAGCATTTT. The variable domain in full, completed from reference TRBV12-5 and TRBJ1-5, reads DARVTQTPRHKVTEMGQEVTMRCQPILGHNTVFWYRQTMMQGLELLAYFRNRAPLDDSGMPKDRFSAEMPDATLATLKIQPSEPRDSAVYFCASGLHQGWKGYSNQPQHFGDGTRLSIL.

The chain is built from TRBV11-2 and TRBJ2-3, with D perhaps TRBD2 (6 bases). From germline, CDR1 is SGHAT and CDR2 FQNNGV. The CDR3 runs to 14 residues. Trimming took off 5 bases at V and 5 bases at J, with 14 bases between the two ends. CDR3 residues: CASSTGLGGDTQYF. The CDR3 DNA follows: TGTGCCAGCAGCACCGGACTGGGGGGAGATACGCAGTATTTT.

The rearrangement links TRBV12-3 or TRBV12-4 to TRBJ1-1; weak D call: TRBD1 (5 bases). The CDR3 length is 13 residues. V lost 9 bases to trimming and J lost 1 base, with 12 bases between them. As DNA, the CDR3 is TGTGCCAGTAGAGACAGACCGAACACTGAAGCTTTCTTT. It yields the protein CASRDRPNTEAFF.

The rearrangement links TRBV10-3 to TRBJ2-7; 9 nucleotides line up with TRBD1. The junction had 5 bases not matched to a gene; V was cut back by 11 bases and J by 6 bases. Germline V gene sequence: CDR1 ENHRY, CDR2 SYGVKD. This CDR3 has 11 amino acids. CDR3 coding DNA: TGTGCCCTGGGACAGGGTGGCGAGCAGTACTTC. Translation: CALGQGGEQYF.

This clone has just a few counts. J is TRBJ1-5 and V is TRBV4-1; 9 bases match TRBD1. This CDR3 is 16 amino acids long. The germline V gene encodes CDR1 MGHRA and CDR2 YSYEKL. The J segment lost 5 bases and the V segment lost 3 bases, leaving 8 bases of the junction unmatched. CDR3 in DNA: TGCGCCAGCAGCCAGGAAGGACAGGGGATGGATCAGCCCCAGCATTTT. Protein: CASSQEGQGMDQPQHF.

The V and J genes are TRBV2 and TRBJ2-3; D possibly corresponds to TRBD2 (5 bases). The V and J ends lost 3 bases and 2 bases respectively, with 15 bases between them. CDR3 length: 16 amino acids. The germline gives CDR1 SNHLY, CDR2 FYNNEI. CDR3 sequence (DNA): TGTGCCAGCAGTGAGGGGTGGGAGAGGGACACAGATACGCAGTATTTT. This codes for CASSEGWERDTDTQYF. Looking up the rest from reference TRBV2 and TRBJ2-3 gives the full variable domain: EPEVTQTPSHQVTQMGQEVILRCVPISNHLYFYWYRQILGQKVEFLVSFYNNEISEKSEIFDDQFSVERPDGSNFTLKIRSTKLEDSAMYFCASSEGWERDTDTQYFGPGTRLTVL.

This chain links TRBV5-6 with TRBJ2-3; D remains ambiguous. Germline CDR1 and CDR2: SGHDT and YYEEEE. V lost 4 bases and J lost 2, with 14 bases in between. The CDR3 contains 15 residues. The CDR3 sequence: CASSAYGRITDTQYF. In nucleotides, the CDR3 is TGTGCCAGCAGCGCGTATGGGCGGATCACAGATACGCAGTATTTT.

The chain uses TRBV7-7 and TRBJ2-2; TRBD2 matches 7 bases. Germline lookup yields CDR1 SSHAT and CDR2 FNYEAQ (reference sequence). The CDR3 is 14 amino acids. V lost 10 bases and J lost 2; bases outside the gene matches: 7. The CDR3 reads CAITGDYNTGELFF. The CDR3 coding sequence is TGTGCCATAACGGGGGACTACAACACCGGGGAGCTGTTTTTT.

This chain uses TRBV15 with TRBJ2-7; D gene uncertain. The germline gives CDR1 LNHNV, CDR2 YYDKDF (reference sequence). The CDR3 consists of 13 residues. V lost 0 bases and J lost 2, with 5 bases in between. CDR3 in DNA: TGTGCCACCAGCAGAGATCGGCCCTACGAGCAGTACTTC. Translation: CATSRDRPYEQYF. The full variable domain, completed using reference TRBV15 and TRBJ2-7, is DAMVIQNPRYQVTQFGKPVTLSCSQTLNHNVMYWYQQKSSQAPKLLFHYYDKDFNNEADTPDNFQSRRPNTSFCFLDIRSPGLGDTAMYLCATSRDRPYEQYFGPGTRLTVT.

V gene TRBV19 combines with J gene TRBJ2-5; D is tentatively TRBD1 or TRBD2 (5 bases each). The CDR3 is made up of 13 amino acids. Germline V lookup: CDR1 LNHDA, CDR2 SQIVND (reference sequence). The V end was cut by 5 bases, the J end by 2 bases, with 9 bases between. The CDR3 DNA reads TGTGCCAGTAGTGGGGACGTGCAAGAGACCCAGTACTTC. Protein: CASSGDVQETQYF.

This sequence joins TRBV19 and TRBJ2-7; 8 positions agree with TRBD2. The CDR3 covers 14 residues. The V gene end was trimmed by 5 bases and the J gene end by 2 bases; junction bases not matched to a gene: 5. The V gene's germline CDR1 is LNHDA and CDR2 SQIVND (reference sequence). The CDR3 is CASSLAGQPYEQYF. Written as DNA, the CDR3 is TGTGCCAGTAGTTTAGCGGGGCAGCCCTACGAGCAGTACTTC. Full variable domain (rest looked up from reference TRBV19 and TRBJ2-7): DGGITQSPKYLFRKEGQNVTLSCEQNLNHDAMYWYRQDPGQGLRLIYYSQIVNDFQKGDIAEGYSVSREKKESFPLTVTSAQKNPTAFYLCASSLAGQPYEQYFGPGTRLTVT.

The chain is built from TRBV6-5 and TRBJ1-2; the match to TRBD1 covers 8 bases. The CDR3 covers 14 residues. The germline V gene encodes CDR1 MNHEY and CDR2 SVGAGI. V lost 6 bases, J lost 6 bases, and 9 bases stayed unmatched. CDR3 sequence reads: CASRASGGENGYTF. The DNA of the CDR3 is TGTGCCAGCAGAGCTTCAGGGGGCGAGAATGGCTACACCTTC.

The chain joins TRBV27 to TRBJ2-3; D is possibly TRBD1 (5 bases). Germline V lookup: CDR1 MNHEY, CDR2 SMNVEV (reference sequence). Trimming stripped 3 bases from V and 5 bases from J, with 30 bases between. The CDR3 loop spans 20 amino acids. The CDR3 loop reads CASSFFGRPNLGPRGDTQYF. The CDR3 DNA reads as TGTGCCAGCAGTTTTTTTGGACGCCCGAACCTGGGGCCCAGAGGAGATACGCAGTATTTT.

With respect to this clone: The same CDR3 is also encoded by other DNA sequences in this sample. V and J are TRBV19 and TRBJ2-2; 7 bases line up with TRBD1. This CDR3 region has 15 residues. The germline CDR1 and CDR2 sequences are LNHDA and SQIVND (reference sequence). V gave up 3 bases and J gave up 5 bases; unmatched junction bases: 6. CDR3 region: CASSIEGARTGELFF. DNA of the CDR3: TGTGCCAGTAGTATCGAGGGGGCGCGGACCGGGGAGCTGTTTTTT.

The gene calls are TRBV2 and TRBJ1-6; no reliable D call. CDR3 length equals 15 residues. CDR1 and CDR2 from the germline V gene are SNHLY and FYNNEI. Between the trimmed V and J ends, which lost 3 bases and 0 bases, there was a span of 6 bases. The CDR3: CASSESSSYNSPLHF. The CDR3, as DNA: TGTGCCAGCAGTGAGAGCAGCTCCTATAATTCACCCCTCCACTTT.

The J gene is TRBJ1-2, the V gene TRBV7-9; 8 bases agree with TRBD1. CDR1 and CDR2 (germline): SEHNR, FQNEAQ (reference sequence). This CDR3 spans 14 amino acids. The ends lost 2 bases at V and 8 bases at J; junction bases unmatched: 7. CDR3 sequence reads: CASSLMQGARGYTF. Here the CDR3 DNA reads TGTGCCAGCAGCTTAATGCAGGGGGCTAGGGGCTACACCTTC.

The chain links TRBV28 to TRBJ2-7; tentatively, D is TRBD2 (7 bases). The CDR3 contains 14 residues. V was clipped by 7 bases and J by 3 bases, with 16 bases between them. From germline, CDR1 is MDHEN and CDR2 SYDVKM. The DNA for the CDR3 is TGTGCCAGCATCATGGGGGGGCCGCTCTACGAGCAGTACTTC. Amino acid sequence: CASIMGGPLYEQYF.

The CDR3, as DNA: TGCGCCAGCAGCGTGACTAGCGGGAGGGCCCGGGCCGGGGAGCTGTTTTTT. It encodes CASSVTSGRARAGELFF. The J gene is TRBJ2-2, the V gene TRBV5-1; 14 positions match TRBD2. V was clipped by 4 bases and J by 6 bases; unmatched bases: 8. Germline V gene lookup returns CDR1 SGHRS and CDR2 YFSETQ. The CDR3 sequence is 17 residues long.

The J gene is TRBJ1-5, the V gene TRBV2, with TRBD1 matching 8 bases. The CDR3 covers 16 residues. V lost 4 bases and J lost 1; bases outside the gene matches: 6. The germline CDR1 and CDR2 sequences are SNHLY and FYNNEI. CDR3: CASSGQGARSNQPQHF. CDR3 bases: TGTGCCAGCAGTGGTCAGGGGGCGCGGAGCAATCAGCCCCAGCATTTT.

Written as DNA, the CDR3 is TGTGCCAGCAGCCCCCACCGCGAGACTGAAGCTTTCTTT. Its protein is CASSPHRETEAFF. The V gene is TRBV11-2, the J gene TRBJ1-1; no clear D gene. Between the trimmed V and J ends, which lost 5 bases and 5 bases, there was a span of 12 bases. Looked up from germline, CDR1 is SGHAT and CDR2 is FQNNGV. This CDR3 region has 13 residues.